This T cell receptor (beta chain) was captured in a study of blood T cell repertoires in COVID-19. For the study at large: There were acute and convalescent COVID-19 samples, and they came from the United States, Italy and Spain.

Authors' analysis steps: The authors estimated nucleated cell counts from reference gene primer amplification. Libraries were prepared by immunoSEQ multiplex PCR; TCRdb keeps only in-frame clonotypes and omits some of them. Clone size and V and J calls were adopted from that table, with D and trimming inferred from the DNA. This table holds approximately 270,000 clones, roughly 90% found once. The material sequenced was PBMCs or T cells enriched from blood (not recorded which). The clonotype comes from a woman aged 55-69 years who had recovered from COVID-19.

CDR3 amino acids: CASNDRGESPLHF. For the CDR3, the DNA is TGTGCCAGCAACGACAGGGGAGAGTCACCCCTCCACTTT. The chain recombines TRBV3-1 (or the pseudogene TRBV3-2) with TRBJ1-6; 8 bases line up with TRBD1. This CDR3 contains 13 residues. Trimming removed 7 bases from V and 10 bases from J; junction bases left unmatched: 6. Germline CDR1 reads LGHDT; CDR2 reads YNNKEL (reference sequence).